The 7 T cell receptor beta chains presented below share a single source sample, sequenced in a study of Ad26.COV2.S vaccination and SARS-CoV-2 variants. Some clones are missing from TCRdb's copy, which holds only in-frame ones; the method was immunoSEQ multiplex PCR. There are around 450,000 clones in the sample; over 75% occur only once, and 9% to 15% lies in the top ten. Documented treatment: roughly 19 received Ad26.COV2.S at low or high dose, single or two shots; roughly five received placebo; per-sample allocation not given. Day 63 following the first vaccine or placebo injection was when the samples were taken. Source: peripheral blood, taken in a trial of Ad26.COV2.S vaccine versus placebo. These TCRs come from a person between 18 and 65 years old who received the Ad26.COV2.S COVID-19 vaccine or a placebo.

J is TRBJ1-5 and V is TRBV27; no reliable D call. Germline CDR1 is MNHEY and CDR2 is SMNVEV (reference sequence). Trimming removed 5 bases at V and 0 bases at J, with 11 bases between. There are 15 residues in the CDR3. The CDR3 protein is CASSDGIYSNQPQHF. In nucleotides, the CDR3 is TGTGCCAGCAGTGACGGAATCTATAGCAATCAGCCCCAGCATTTT.

This clone has more than one count but fewer than ten. The CDR3 coding sequence is TGTGCCAGCAGTGAACCGGCCGCCAGGGCGAATCAGCCCCAGCATTTT. Protein product: CASSEPAARANQPQHF. The rearrangement links TRBV6-1 to TRBJ1-5, with a possible D match to TRBD1 (5 bases). Germline V CDR1 and CDR2: MNHNS, SASEGT. The V end lost 2 bases, the J end lost 4 bases, and 15 bases lay between the germline ends. The CDR3 is made up of 16 amino acids.

The genes are TRBV5-5 and TRBJ1-6; 9 bases align to TRBD1. Germline V CDR1 and CDR2: SGHKS, YYEKEE (reference sequence). V lost 3 bases to trimming and J lost 7 bases; unmatched junction nucleotides: 8. This CDR3 is 16 amino acids long. CDR3 sequence (DNA): TGTGCCAGCAGCTCGTCGGGACAGGGTTGGAATTCACCCCTCCACTTT. It codes for CASSSSGQGWNSPLHF. Combining the CDR3 with reference TRBV5-5 and TRBJ1-6 gives the whole variable domain DAGVTQSPTHLIKTRGQQVTLRCSPISGHKSVSWYQQVLGQGPQFIFQYYEKEERGRGNFPDRFSARQFPNYSSELNVNALLLGDSALYLCASSSSGQGWNSPLHFGNGTRLTVT.

This clone was counted a single time. The chain uses TRBV29-1 and TRBJ1-1; weak D call: TRBD1 (6 bases). From germline, CDR1 is SQVTM and CDR2 ANQGSEA. CDR3 size: 12 residues. Trimming pared 4 bases from V and 3 bases from J, leaving 9 bases between. CDR3 sequence reads: CSVVEGDTEAFF. The CDR3 region has the DNA TGCAGCGTTGTTGAGGGGGACACTGAAGCTTTCTTT.

The chain links TRBV2 to TRBJ2-7; maybe TRBD2 (5 bases). CDR1 and CDR2 from the germline V gene are SNHLY and FYNNEI. V was clipped by 4 bases and J by 5 bases, with 12 bases between them. The CDR3 has 13 residues. Written as DNA, the CDR3 is TGTGCCAGCAGTGGGTTCGGGGTCAACGAGCAGTACTTC. Translated, it gives CASSGFGVNEQYF.

The genes are TRBV6-5 and TRBJ1-1; TRBD1 matches 7 bases. The CDR3 runs to 12 residues. V dropped 9 bases and J dropped 1; count of bases not matched to a gene: 2. Per the germline V gene, CDR1 is MNHEY and CDR2 is SVGAGI. CDR3 sequence reads: CASYRGNTEAFF. The CDR3 DNA is TGTGCCAGTTACAGGGGGAACACTGAAGCTTTCTTT.

The chain employs TRBV2 and TRBJ2-3, with a weak D call TRBD1 (5 bases). The length of the CDR3 is 14 residues. Deletions cut 3 bases from V and 0 bases from J, with 7 bases between. CDR1 and CDR2 (germline): SNHLY, FYNNEI. The CDR3 spells CASSDRASTDTQYF. The CDR3 nucleotides read TGTGCCAGCAGTGACAGGGCTAGCACAGATACGCAGTATTTT.